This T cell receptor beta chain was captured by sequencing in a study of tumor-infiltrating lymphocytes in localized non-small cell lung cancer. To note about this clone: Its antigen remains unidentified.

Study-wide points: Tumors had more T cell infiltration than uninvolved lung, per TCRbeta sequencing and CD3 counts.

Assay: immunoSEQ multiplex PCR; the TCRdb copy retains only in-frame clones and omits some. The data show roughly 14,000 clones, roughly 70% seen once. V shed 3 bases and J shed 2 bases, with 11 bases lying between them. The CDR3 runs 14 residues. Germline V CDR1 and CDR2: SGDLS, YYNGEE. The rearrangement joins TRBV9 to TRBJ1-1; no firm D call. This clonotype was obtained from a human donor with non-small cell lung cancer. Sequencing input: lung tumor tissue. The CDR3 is CASSALTTNTEAFF. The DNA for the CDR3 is TGTGCCAGCAGCGCCTTAACAACTAACACTGAAGCTTTCTTT.